This T cell receptor (beta chain) is from a study of shared clonotypes between healthy human individuals. Naive CD8 cells lacked CD45RO, underwent positive selection for CCR7 and left out terminally differentiated effector memory CD45RA+ cells. The healthy adult donors were HIV-negative and reported no recent acute infections or vaccinations. For every subset, genomic DNA was evenly distributed across several immunoSEQ plates. Sequencing used immunoSEQ multiplex PCR; TCRdb keeps in-frame clones, though not all of them. Here the sample spans millions of clones, around 96% being singletons. Comments on this clone: Its antigen remains unknown. At the DNA level, this CDR3 is encoded by other sequences in the same sample as well.

Study-wide results and limits: When naive CD4 clonotypes were compared across several donors, around 4.6% were shared. Naive subsets generally exceeded memory subsets in estimated richness.

Trimming took off 3 bases at V and 6 bases at J, with 7 bases between the two ends. CDR1 and CDR2 from the germline V gene are DFQATT and SNEGSKA (reference sequence). The CDR3 contains 11 residues. V and J are TRBV20-1 and TRBJ2-3; no clear D gene. This TCR derives from a man aged 18 to 29 in good health. Sequencing was carried out using naive CD8+ T cells sorted from blood. The chain's CDR3 is CSARPGDTQYF. CDR3 DNA sequence: TGCAGTGCTAGGCCCGGGGATACGCAGTATTTT.